The rows below give T cell receptor beta chains drawn from one sample of a study of PD-L1 blockade in urothelial cancer. The table came from immunoSEQ multiplex PCR; TCRdb's copy has only in-frame clones and leaves some out. The data contain over 100,000 clones, around 85% of them singletons. This material consisted of PBMCs, taken around atezolizumab (anti-PD-L1) treatment. The receptors were gathered from a middle-aged man with urothelial cancer. Each CDR3 is given without its conserved first and last residue. Each record gives: J gene, V gene, CDR3 protein.

j_call: TRBJ2-1
v_call: TRBV11-2
cdr3_aa: ASSLAMRGPV

j_call: TRBJ1-4
v_call: TRBV2
cdr3_aa: ASSARANEKLF

j_call: TRBJ2-2
v_call: TRBV4-1
cdr3_aa: ASSHRQGGNTGELF

j_call: TRBJ1-6
v_call: TRBV5-4
cdr3_aa: ASSLDTTGSPLH

j_call: TRBJ2-3
v_call: TRBV27
cdr3_aa: ASSLSGAGGLVDTQY

j_call: TRBJ2-2
v_call: TRBV14
cdr3_aa: ASSPPGSNTGELF

j_call: TRBJ2-2
v_call: TRBV19
cdr3_aa: ASSKLQGAAPFDTGELF

j_call: TRBJ2-3
v_call: TRBV19
cdr3_aa: ASSGGAASTDTQY

j_call: TRBJ2-5
v_call: TRBV25-1
cdr3_aa: ASQGQQETQY

j_call: TRBJ1-2
v_call: TRBV11-2
cdr3_aa: ASSLTQARYGYT

j_call: TRBJ2-5
v_call: TRBV7-9
cdr3_aa: ASSFNSPAWTQY

j_call: TRBJ2-7
v_call: TRBV11-2
cdr3_aa: ASSLGLRTGSYEQY

j_call: TRBJ2-5
v_call: TRBV18
cdr3_aa: ASSPPTGDQETQY

j_call: TRBJ1-4
v_call: TRBV5-1
cdr3_aa: ASSLSVGTANEKLF

j_call: TRBJ2-5
v_call: TRBV9
cdr3_aa: ASSVGSPWGVETQY

j_call: TRBJ2-5
v_call: TRBV30
cdr3_aa: AWSPGLEETQY

j_call: TRBJ2-3
v_call: TRBV7-6
cdr3_aa: ASSLGTGLAGTDTQY

j_call: TRBJ2-7
v_call: TRBV28
cdr3_aa: ASIGAGSATHEQY

j_call: TRBJ1-2
v_call: TRBV20-1
cdr3_aa: SARKGDGYT

j_call: TRBJ2-7
v_call: TRBV6-5
cdr3_aa: ASSYASGSIYEQY

j_call: TRBJ1-1
v_call: TRBV28
cdr3_aa: ASSLTTEAF

j_call: TRBJ2-3
v_call: TRBV6-5
cdr3_aa: ASRDSFSTDTQY

j_call: TRBJ1-4
v_call: TRBV7-9
cdr3_aa: ASSLGAGEKLF

j_call: TRBJ2-7
v_call: TRBV7-2
cdr3_aa: ASTSSGWSYEQY

j_call: TRBJ2-2
v_call: TRBV18
cdr3_aa: ASSPRDPANTGELF

j_call: TRBJ2-7
v_call: TRBV6-1
cdr3_aa: ASRGTGSHEQY

j_call: TRBJ2-7
v_call: TRBV11-3
cdr3_aa: ASKKGQDPSYEQY

j_call: TRBJ2-7
v_call: TRBV2
cdr3_aa: ASSEVTVGEQY

j_call: TRBJ2-7
v_call: TRBV7-9
cdr3_aa: ASSPSTQFGTDLYEQY

j_call: TRBJ2-1
v_call: TRBV11-2
cdr3_aa: ASSAGVPYNEQF

j_call: TRBJ1-1
v_call: TRBV30
cdr3_aa: AWSETARAF

j_call: TRBJ1-2
v_call: TRBV18
cdr3_aa: ASSKGQGQGGYT

j_call: TRBJ1-2
v_call: TRBV29-1
cdr3_aa: SVPKQGAGYT

j_call: TRBJ1-6
v_call: TRBV28
cdr3_aa: ASTLTGGNSPLH

j_call: TRBJ2-5
v_call: TRBV11-2
cdr3_aa: ASSLAGGGAYETQY

j_call: TRBJ1-2
v_call: TRBV12-2
cdr3_aa: ASRLAIRCGGYT